These 27 T cell receptor beta chains were sequenced from one sample in a study of blood T cell repertoires in COVID-19. TCRdb's table, derived via immunoSEQ multiplex PCR, lists solely in-frame clones and lacks some. The sample holds hundreds of thousands of clones, approximately 81% seen once. Sequenced material: peripheral blood. These receptors came from an elderly woman with active or convalescent COVID-19.

The rearrangement links TRBV19 to TRBJ1-2; 8 bases match TRBD1. The CDR3 runs 14 residues. After removal of 7 bases from V and 8 bases from J, the junction contained 12 bases not matched to a gene. CDR1 is LNHDA and CDR2 is SQIVND in the germline V gene (reference sequence). The CDR3 protein is CASTKTGVSGGYTF. Written as DNA, the CDR3 is TGTGCCAGTACCAAGACAGGGGTTTCGGGGGGCTACACCTTC.

This clone came up a few times. The chain uses TRBV5-1 and TRBJ2-2; 11 bases are shared with TRBD1. J gave up 6 bases and V 4 bases, and 11 bases lay outside the gene matches. CDR3 length: 17 amino acids. CDR1 and CDR2 from the germline V gene are SGHRS and YFSETQ. This chain's CDR3 is CASSPQPGTGGSGELFF. CDR3 bases: TGCGCCAGCAGCCCGCAACCCGGGACAGGGGGATCCGGGGAGCTGTTTTTT.

J is TRBJ1-4 and V is TRBV9; no clear D. Germline CDR1 and CDR2: SGDLS and YYNGEE. CDR3 length: 15 amino acids. V was cut by 0 bases and J by 2 bases, with 8 bases left in between. The CDR3 DNA follows: TGTGCCAGCAGCGTAGGTGGAGGGACTAATGAAAAACTGTTTTTT. Translating gives CASSVGGGTNEKLFF.

The chain has TRBV12-3 or TRBV12-4 and TRBJ2-1; tentative D call: TRBD2 (7 bases). The CDR3 has 13 amino acids. V was clipped by 5 bases and J by 10 bases, with 15 bases between them. The CDR3 coding sequence is TGTGCCAGCAGTCTGGGGGGGGCAGGAGAGCAGTTCTTC. Translated: CASSLGGAGEQFF.

This CDR3 is CSPPAPDTIYF. CDR3 DNA sequence: TGCAGTCCCCCTGCTCCGGACACCATATATTTT. The V gene is TRBV20-1, the J gene TRBJ1-3; D not resolved. The CDR3 spans 11 residues. CDR1 is DFQATT and CDR2 is SNEGSKA in the germline V gene (reference sequence). V shed 8 bases and J shed 8 bases, with 13 bases lying between them.

The chain couples TRBV7-8 to TRBJ1-2; D is perhaps TRBD1 (6 bases). The CDR3 is made up of 18 amino acids. The germline V and J ends were trimmed by 0 bases and 1 base, with 18 bases remaining between them. CDR1 SGHVS and CDR2 FQNEAQ come from the germline V gene. The CDR3 loop reads CASSLAQGTLSLNYGYTF. CDR3 bases: TGTGCCAGCAGCTTAGCACAGGGTACTCTTTCCCTTAACTATGGCTACACCTTC.

V gene TRBV29-1 combines with J gene TRBJ1-4; perhaps TRBD1 as D (5 bases). Trimming removed 0 bases from V and 7 bases from J, with 15 bases in between. This CDR3 has 15 amino acids. Germline V gene lookup returns CDR1 SQVTM and CDR2 ANQGSEA. The CDR3 DNA follows: TGCAGCGTTGAAGATTCGGGCAGGGTTGGTGAAAAACTGTTTTTT. This codes for CSVEDSGRVGEKLFF.

The chain joins TRBV3-1 (or the pseudogene TRBV3-2) to TRBJ2-6; no firm D call. Germline CDR1 reads LGHDT; CDR2 reads YNNKEL (reference sequence). V was trimmed by 1 base and J by 3 bases, leaving 28 bases between them. The CDR3 is 22 residues long. The CDR3 loop is CASSQAPPEQGRIAVGANVLTF. In DNA, the CDR3 is TGTGCCAGCAGCCAAGCCCCCCCAGAGCAAGGAAGAATAGCTGTTGGGGCCAACGTCCTGACTTTC.

The V and J genes are TRBV12-5 and TRBJ1-5, with 9 bases matching TRBD1. This CDR3 is built from 14 residues. The germline gives CDR1 LGHNT, CDR2 FRNRAP. V dropped 6 bases and J dropped 5; count of bases not matched to a gene: 5. Here the CDR3 reads CASGWGQGYQPQHF. CDR3 DNA: TGTGCTAGTGGATGGGGACAGGGATATCAGCCCCAGCATTTT.

The gene calls are TRBV6-2 or TRBV6-3 and TRBJ2-4; D gene unclear. Trimming cost V 0 bases and J 0 bases, with 9 bases left between them. Germline V lookup: CDR1 MNHEY, CDR2 SVGEGT. The CDR3 is 16 amino acids. CDR3 in DNA: TGTGCCAGCAGTTACTCGCGTCAACTAGCCAAAAACATTCAGTACTTC. Its translation is CASSYSRQLAKNIQYF.

The chain couples TRBV19 to TRBJ1-6; D may be TRBD1 (5 bases). The germline V and J ends were trimmed by 6 bases and 0 bases, with 12 bases remaining between them. The CDR3 length is 16 residues. The germline CDR1 and CDR2 sequences are LNHDA and SQIVND (reference sequence). The CDR3 loop is CASSRDSSSYNSPLHF. The DNA of the CDR3 is TGTGCCAGTAGCCGTGACAGCAGCTCCTATAATTCACCCCTCCACTTT. Looking up the rest from reference TRBV19 and TRBJ1-6 gives the full variable domain: DGGITQSPKYLFRKEGQNVTLSCEQNLNHDAMYWYRQDPGQGLRLIYYSQIVNDFQKGDIAEGYSVSREKKESFPLTVTSAQKNPTAFYLCASSRDSSSYNSPLHFGNGTRLTVT.

The gene calls are TRBV30 and TRBJ2-3; 10 nucleotides align to TRBD2. The CDR3 spans 14 residues. Trimming at V came to 4 bases and at J to 7 bases, leaving 8 bases not matched to a gene. Germline lookup yields CDR1 GTSNPN and CDR2 SVGIG (reference sequence). The CDR3 nucleotides read TGTGCCTGGACTAGCGGGAGTCGATCTCATACGCAGTATTTT. Encoded protein: CAWTSGSRSHTQYF.

V gene TRBV27 combines with J gene TRBJ1-5, with D perhaps matching TRBD1 (5 bases). V shed 5 bases and J shed 2 bases, with 13 bases lying between them. Germline V gene sequence: CDR1 MNHEY, CDR2 SMNVEV (reference sequence). The CDR3 covers 15 residues. As DNA, the CDR3 is TGTGCCAGCAGTACCCAGGGCGGTGGCAATCAGCCCCAGCATTTT. It yields the protein CASSTQGGGNQPQHF.

This chain uses TRBV12-3 or TRBV12-4 with TRBJ2-3; perhaps TRBD2 as D (5 bases). V was clipped by 8 bases and J by 8 bases, with 17 bases between them. This CDR3 is 13 amino acids long. The chain's CDR3 is CASRLSASRTQYF. The CDR3 DNA follows: TGTGCCAGCCGCCTTAGCGCTAGTCGTACGCAGTATTTT.

This clone was found a few times. The chain uses TRBV6-2 or TRBV6-3 and TRBJ2-7; D remains ambiguous. CDR3 length: 13 amino acids. Germline values: CDR1 MNHEY, CDR2 SVGEGT. V was clipped by 2 bases and J by 2 bases, with 7 bases between them. The CDR3 DNA reads TGTGCCAGCAGTTACGCAGGAACCTACGAGCAGTACTTC. This gives the protein CASSYAGTYEQYF.

The V call is TRBV2, the J call TRBJ2-7; D unclear. The CDR3 covers 13 residues. With 6 bases removed from V and 0 bases from J, the gap between germline ends came to 9 bases. The V gene's germline CDR1 is SNHLY and CDR2 FYNNEI. The CDR3 spells CASSATGSYEQYF. The CDR3, as DNA: TGTGCCAGCAGCGCGACGGGCTCCTACGAGCAGTACTTC.

The rearrangement links TRBV30 to TRBJ1-2; tentative D call: TRBD1 (5 bases). Looked up from germline, CDR1 is GTSNPN and CDR2 is SVGIG (reference sequence). The V end was cut by 6 bases, the J end by 4 bases, with 15 bases between. The CDR3 totals 13 residues. CDR3 in DNA: TGTGCCTGCAACACAGGACCCCTCTATGGCTACACCTTC. Translated, it gives CACNTGPLYGYTF.

About this clone: This sample also contains other DNA sequences that code for the same CDR3. This CDR3 reads CASSRDRGYEQYF. The CDR3 DNA reads TGCGCCAGTTCCCGGGACAGGGGTTACGAGCAGTACTTC. The genes are TRBV5-1 and TRBJ2-7, with 10 nucleotides matching TRBD1. Trimming took 8 bases from V and 4 from J; bases not matched to a gene: 6. Germline V gene data show CDR1 as SGHRS and CDR2 as YFSETQ. The CDR3 is made up of 13 amino acids.

The chain links TRBV9 to TRBJ2-5; 8 nucleotides line up with TRBD2. The CDR3 has 17 residues. V lost 4 bases and J lost 4; bases outside the gene matches: 15. Germline V CDR1 and CDR2: SGDLS, YYNGEE. Written as DNA, the CDR3 is TGTGCCAGCAGCCCCGGTGGGCGGGGGGTACAGGGAGAGACCCAGTACTTC. Translating it yields CASSPGGRGVQGETQYF.

The V gene is TRBV6-5, the J gene TRBJ2-1; 7 nucleotides agree with TRBD1. Germline CDR1 and CDR2: MNHEY and SVGAGI. Germline trimming cut 7 bases from V and 10 bases from J; bases unmatched to any gene: 4. The CDR3 spans 11 residues. The CDR3: CASTRGLEQFF. As DNA, the CDR3 is TGTGCCAGCACCAGGGGGTTGGAGCAGTTCTTC.

This chain uses TRBV25-1 with TRBJ2-7, with 10 bases that match TRBD2. V trimming: 8 bases; J trimming: 8 bases; junction bases outside the gene matches: 6. Germline CDR1 reads MGHDK; CDR2 reads SYGVNS. This CDR3 comprises 12 residues. The CDR3 is CASASGSGKQYF. CDR3 bases: TGTGCCAGCGCTAGCGGGAGCGGTAAGCAGTACTTC.

The rearrangement uses TRBV29-1 and TRBJ2-1, with 8 bases lining up with TRBD2. J lost 8 bases, V lost 7 bases, and 7 bases had no gene match. CDR3 length: 12 amino acids. Germline CDR1 SQVTM, CDR2 ANQGSEA. The CDR3 region is CSASRGGYEQFF. CDR3 bases: TGCAGCGCCTCACGGGGGGGCTATGAGCAGTTCTTC.

The rearrangement links TRBV2 to TRBJ1-5, with D possibly TRBD1 on 5 matching bases. CDR3 length equals 14 residues. CDR1 is SNHLY, CDR2 FYNNEI, per germline. V lost 1 base and J 4 bases, leaving 8 bases between the germline ends. The CDR3 reads CASSEGTLNQPQHF. CDR3 coding DNA: TGTGCCAGCAGTGAAGGGACACTAAATCAGCCCCAGCATTTT.

The genes are TRBV18 and TRBJ2-7; 9 bases align to TRBD1. The CDR3 has 15 residues. Germline values: CDR1 KGHSH, CDR2 LQKENI. With V trimmed by 3 bases and J by 2 bases, 5 bases remained unmatched. This CDR3 is CASSPGQGPTYEQYF. In DNA form, the CDR3 reads TGTGCCAGCTCACCGGGACAGGGTCCCACCTACGAGCAGTACTTC.

This clone was seen a single time. V and J are TRBV6-5 and TRBJ1-2; 10 bases line up with TRBD1. The CDR3 runs 14 residues. Germline V lookup: CDR1 MNHEY, CDR2 SVGAGI. V shed 6 bases, J shed 7 bases, and the junction held 8 bases outside the gene matches. Written as DNA, the CDR3 is TGTGCCAGCAGGGAGACAGGGGGCGGAAGTGGCTACACCTTC. The encoded protein is CASRETGGGSGYTF.

The chain links TRBV4-3 to TRBJ2-7, with 8 bases identical to TRBD1. The CDR3 has 13 residues. From germline, CDR1 is LGHNA and CDR2 YSLEER. V trimming: 6 bases; J trimming: 5 bases; junction bases outside the gene matches: 6. The CDR3 DNA sequence: TGCGCCAGCAGAGGGACAGGCGGCCACGAGCAGTACTTC. Its translation: CASRGTGGHEQYF.

This rearrangement joins TRBV5-1 to TRBJ2-3, with 10 positions matching TRBD2. This CDR3 has 18 amino acids. With 4 bases clipped from V and 0 bases from J, the junction kept 11 bases outside the gene matches. Germline loops: CDR1 SGHRS, CDR2 YFSETQ. The CDR3 loop is CASSPWSGRARSTDTQYF. In DNA, the CDR3 is TGCGCCAGCAGCCCATGGAGCGGGAGGGCCCGAAGCACAGATACGCAGTATTTT.